These T cell receptor beta chains were read from a single sample in a study of OX40 agonist ivuxolimab in advanced cancers. Some clones are missing from TCRdb's copy, which holds only in-frame ones; the method was immunoSEQ multiplex PCR. In the table there are fewer than 40,000 clones, 81% of which are singletons. The sample consisted of CD4+ or CD8+ T cells sorted from blood, taken in a trial of the OX40 agonist ivuxolimab. These receptors were collected from an adult with an advanced solid tumor such as melanoma, head and neck, liver or kidney cancer. The CDR3 runs from the conserved cysteine through the conserved F or W. D genes are given only for firm matches. The size entry is marked missing in some rows and otherwise reads once, few, many or a size class.

size	V	J	D	DNA	CDR3
-	TRBV5-5	TRBJ1-4	-	TGTGCCAGCAACTTAGACGCAACTAATGAAAAACTGTTTTTT	CASNLDATNEKLFF
-	TRBV6-1	TRBJ1-1	-	TGTGCCAGCAGTTATGTGAGGGACACTGAAGCTTTCTTT	CASSYVRDTEAFF
-	TRBV14	TRBJ2-5	TRBD2	TGTGCCAGCAGCCCTTGGGTAGCGGGAGGCCAAGAGACCCAGTACTTC	CASSPWVAGGQETQYF
-	TRBV5-1	TRBJ1-2	-	TGCGCCAGCAGCTTGACCGGGGGTATAGGTGGCTACACCTTC	CASSLTGGIGGYTF
-	TRBV4-2	TRBJ2-2	-	TGTGCCAGCAGCCAAGTGGGAGGGGGTTACACCGGGGAGCTGTTTTTT	CASSQVGGGYTGELFF
once	TRBV9	TRBJ1-3	-	TGTGCCAGCAGCGTCAGCCAGGCTGGAAACACCATATATTTT	CASSVSQAGNTIYF
-	TRBV18	TRBJ2-1	TRBD2	TGTGCCAGCTCAGGCGGGAGCTACAATGAGCAGTTCTTC	CASSGGSYNEQFF
-	TRBV6-6	TRBJ2-3	TRBD1	TGTGCCAGCAGTTACCCGGGACAGGGTATGGGAAATACGCAGTATTTT	CASSYPGQGMGNTQYF
-	TRBV6-1	TRBJ1-2	TRBD1	TGTGCCAGCTCCCTAACCAGGACAGGGGGCTACACCTTC	CASSLTRTGGYTF
-	TRBV6-1	TRBJ2-1	-	TGTGCCAGCAGTGACAGGGGTAAAAGGGATGAGCAGTTCTTC	CASSDRGKRDEQFF
-	TRBV6-5	TRBJ2-7	TRBD1	TGTGCCAGCAGTTTGACAGGGGGCCATCACGAGCAGTACTTC	CASSLTGGHHEQYF
-	TRBV7-6	TRBJ2-7	-	TGTGCCAGCAGCTCCCCTACTTCCTACGAGCAGTACTTC	CASSSPTSYEQYF
-	TRBV7-9	TRBJ2-7	TRBD2	TGTGCCAGCAGCTTATCCCCTTCCGGTAGCGGGCTCTACGAGCAGTACTTC	CASSLSPSGSGLYEQYF
-	TRBV28	TRBJ2-7	-	TGTGCCAGCAGTTTGGCACTGTCCTACGAGCAGTACTTC	CASSLALSYEQYF
-	TRBV7-9	TRBJ1-2	-	TGTGCCAGCAGTTCAGGGGTGGATGGCTACACCTTC	CASSSGVDGYTF
-	TRBV7-7	TRBJ2-1	-	TGTGCTAGCAGCTTAGGGCAGGGCCCCGCATTTGAGCAGTTCTTC	CASSLGQGPAFEQFF
-	TRBV7-2	TRBJ1-3	-	TGTGCCAGCAGCTTAGTCTGGGGGCCTGGAAACACCATATATTTT	CASSLVWGPGNTIYF
-	TRBV6-5	TRBJ1-1	-	TGTGCCAGCAGGGGGAGGGTGGAAGCTTTCTTT	CASRGRVEAFF
few	TRBV19	TRBJ2-7	TRBD1	TGTGCCAGGACAGGGCGGCGGAACGAGCAGTACTTC	CARTGRRNEQYF
-	TRBV28	TRBJ2-3	-	TGTGCCAGCAATGAAGTTGCGACAGATACGCAGTATTTT	CASNEVATDTQYF
-	TRBV7-3	TRBJ2-3	-	TGTGCCAGCAGCTCGAACAGGGTAGATACGCAGTATTTT	CASSSNRVDTQYF
few	TRBV2	TRBJ2-3	TRBD1	TGTGCCAGCAGTCGTGAAATACAGGGGGTTCGCACAGATACGCAGTATTTT	CASSREIQGVRTDTQYF
-	TRBV28	TRBJ2-5	-	TGTGCCAGCAGGGGGATCGTGAAAGGAGAGACCCAGTACTTC	CASRGIVKGETQYF
once	TRBV5-1	TRBJ1-1	-	TGCGCCAGCAGCGCACAGGGTAACACTGAAGCTTTCTTT	CASSAQGNTEAFF
-	TRBV15	TRBJ1-1	-	TGTGCCACCAGCAGAGGGATGGGGACAAATGAAGCTTTCTTT	CATSRGMGTNEAFF
-	TRBV2	TRBJ1-3	-	TGTGCCAGCAGTGAGGGTCACTCTGGAAACACCATATATTTT	CASSEGHSGNTIYF
-	TRBV18	TRBJ2-2	-	TGTGCCAGCTCCCAGGTCACCGGGGAGCTGTTTTTT	CASSQVTGELFF
-	TRBV6-5	TRBJ1-1	TRBD1	TGTGCCAGCAAGACAGGGGGCACTGAAGCTTTCTTT	CASKTGGTEAFF
-	TRBV10-3	TRBJ2-7	-	TGTGCCATCAGTGACGGGACAAAACTTCCCTACGAGCAGTACTTC	CAISDGTKLPYEQYF
-	TRBV11-2	TRBJ2-2	-	TGTGCCAGCAGCTTGGGCAGGAACACCGGGGAGCTGTTTTTT	CASSLGRNTGELFF
-	TRBV5-1	TRBJ2-3	TRBD2	TGCGCCAGCAGCTTGCCAGCGGGGGCCACAGATACGCAGTATTTT	CASSLPAGATDTQYF
-	TRBV9	TRBJ1-1	-	TGTGCCAGCAGCCCAGAGTGGGGCGGCCGCTTTGCTTTCTTT	CASSPEWGGRFAFF
-	TRBV5-1	TRBJ2-1	TRBD2	TGCGCCAGCAGCGCCCTAGCGGGGGGGCCGAATGAGCAGTTCTTC	CASSALAGGPNEQFF
few	TRBV6-6	TRBJ2-5	-	TGTGCCAGCAGTTACGTACAGACCCAGTACTTC	CASSYVQTQYF
once	TRBV28	TRBJ1-5	-	TGTGCCAGCAGTTTTAGTTCGGGGGGCTGGAATCAGCCCCAGCATTTT	CASSFSSGGWNQPQHF
-	TRBV5-4	TRBJ2-1	TRBD2	TGTGCCAGCAGGTCTGGACAGGGACTAGCGGGAGACTACAATGAGCAGTTCTTC	CASRSGQGLAGDYNEQFF
-	TRBV19	TRBJ1-1	-	TGTGCCAGTACCTCAGGGACATCCGAAGCTTTCTTT	CASTSGTSEAFF
few	TRBV6-6	TRBJ1-1	-	TGTGCCAGCACGTCGTCCAGGGAAGCTTTCTTT	CASTSSREAFF
-	TRBV2	TRBJ2-1	-	TGTGCCAGCAGTGAAGTAAGCCGGGGTGAGCAGTTCTTC	CASSEVSRGEQFF
-	TRBV6-5	TRBJ1-1	-	TGTGCCAGCAGTTACAGGGGTTTTAGGGCTGAAGCTTTCTTT	CASSYRGFRAEAFF
-	TRBV10-3	TRBJ2-1	-	TGTGCCATCAGAGAGGCCGCGAGCTCCTACAATGAGCAGTTCTTC	CAIREAASSYNEQFF
-	TRBV2	TRBJ2-1	TRBD2	TGTGCCAGCAGTCCACGACTAGCGGGAGTAGGTGAGCAGTTCTTC	CASSPRLAGVGEQFF
-	TRBV5-4	TRBJ2-1	TRBD2	TGTGCCAGCAGCTCGGGCGGACTAGCGGGAAGCAATGAGCAGTTCTTC	CASSSGGLAGSNEQFF
-	TRBV5-1	TRBJ2-3	-	TGCGCCAGCAGCGACGGGACAAGTTTCCGCACAGATACGCAGTATTTT	CASSDGTSFRTDTQYF
-	TRBV5-1	TRBJ2-3	-	TGCGCCAGCAGCTTGGAAGTCCTACCCACGCAGTATTTT	CASSLEVLPTQYF
-	TRBV6-5	TRBJ1-2	-	TGTGCCAGCAGTTACTCTGGCGGGGATGGCTACACCTTC	CASSYSGGDGYTF
-	TRBV29-1	TRBJ1-2	-	TGCAGCGTACAAATTTGGGGAAACTATGGCTACACCTTC	CSVQIWGNYGYTF
-	TRBV2	TRBJ2-7	-	TGTGCCAGCAGTGGACAGTCGAGCTCCTACGAGCAGTACTTC	CASSGQSSSYEQYF
-	TRBV11-2	TRBJ2-1	-	TGTGCCCGGACTATCCCCAGAGGTGAGCAGTTCTTC	CARTIPRGEQFF
-	TRBV9	TRBJ2-3	TRBD2	TGTGCCAGCAGCCCGACCGCGGGGGGGTGGCAGCTGAGCACAGATACGCAGTATTTT	CASSPTAGGWQLSTDTQYF
few	TRBV19	TRBJ2-3	TRBD2	TGTGCCAGCAGACTAGCGGGGGGGCGGGATACGCAGTATTTT	CASRLAGGRDTQYF
-	TRBV11-2	TRBJ2-7	-	TGTGCCAGCAGCTTATCAGTCTCCGAGCAGTACTTC	CASSLSVSEQYF
-	TRBV7-2	TRBJ1-5	-	TGTGCCAGCAGCTCCCAGGGGACACTTACTAATCAGCCCCAGCATTTT	CASSSQGTLTNQPQHF
once	TRBV20-1	TRBJ2-1	-	TGCAGTGCCAATGGCAATGAGCAGTTCTTC	CSANGNEQFF